This T cell receptor (beta chain) derives from a study of breast tumors, draining lymph nodes, adjacent tissues. Points from the study as a whole: Luminal-like breast cancer showed significantly greater tumor-nontumor repertoire similarity than basal-like breast cancer did. The data were judged consistent with most tumor T cells coming from lymph node and expanding in tumor.

Per the germline V gene, CDR1 is SGDLS and CDR2 is YYNGEE. V lost 4 bases, J lost 5 bases, and 12 bases stayed unmatched. This CDR3 has 16 residues. From the multiplex PCR reads, TCRdb called clonotypes with MiXCR, one entry per CDR3 protein. Of approximately 13,000 distinct CDR3 sequences detected, roughly 40% appear once; the ten largest clones hold more than 12%. This clonotype has ten or more counts. Antigen: not known. The chain is built from TRBV9 and TRBJ2-3; TRBD1 aligns across 8 bases. Sequencing was done on a sample of breast tumor tissue. This TCR came from a female donor with breast cancer. Some clones in this sample may be carry-over from other donors' samples. The CDR3 coding sequence is TGTGCCAGCAGCCAACCAGGGGGCCCGCTCGGAGATACGCAGTATTTT. This translates into CASSQPGGPLGDTQYF.